This T cell receptor (beta chain) was captured by sequencing in a study of cytomegalovirus exposure and HLA in healthy donors. The overall study: Roughly 180 million T cells yielded about 120 million unique TCR beta sequences, as an earlier analysis found. The Caucasian-associated ancestry cluster held roughly 78% of around 380 genotyped donors. Study conclusions and caveats: Researchers had no immune exposure information except CMV serostatus available. Indistinguishable V segments, including TRBV6-2 and TRBV6-3, were excluded.

To note about this clone: Antigen: not known.

The CDR3 is 14 residues long. V lost 7 bases and J 0 bases, leaving 12 bases between the germline ends. CDR1 is SNHLY, CDR2 FYNNEI, per germline. Primers: 60 Vbeta forward and 13 Jbeta reverse. Data came from immunoSEQ multiplex PCR; TCRdb stores just in-frame clones and leaves some out. The table has around 300,000 clones, approximately 90% seen once. This TCR was recovered from a woman under 30 in good health and CMV-seronegative. V gene TRBV2 combines with J gene TRBJ1-2; a possible D gene is TRBD1 (6 bases). Input material: PBMCs. This CDR3 reads CASNINRANYGYTF. The DNA of the CDR3 is TGTGCCAGCAATATAAACAGGGCTAACTATGGCTACACCTTC. Full variable domain (missing parts from reference TRBV2 and TRBJ1-2): EPEVTQTPSHQVTQMGQEVILRCVPISNHLYFYWYRQILGQKVEFLVSFYNNEISEKSEIFDDQFSVERPDGSNFTLKIRSTKLEDSAMYFCASNINRANYGYTFGSGTRLTVV.